These T cell receptor beta chains were read from a single sample in a study of T cells in Graves' hyperthyroidism and ophthalmopathy. TCRdb re-analysed the multiplex PCR reads in MiXCR, keeping a single row per CDR3 protein. Of roughly 520,000 distinct CDR3 sequences listed, around 22% are singletons. Sequencing was carried out using blood. The receptors were gathered from a woman in her thirties with Graves' ophthalmopathy. Each CDR3 is given with its conserved first and last residue. A D gene is named only where the DNA matches it firmly. Clone size is shown for a subset of rows, as once, few, many or a class of expanded clone.

>TRBJ1-5|-|TRBV6-1|-
TGTGCCAGCAGTGAAGATGTCCCCTTGGGGAGCAATCAGCCCCAGCATTTT
CASSEDVPLGSNQPQHF
>TRBJ1-2|many|TRBV5-4|-
TGTGCCAGCAGTAACAGGGTCGGGCTGGGTGGCTACACCTTC
CASSNRVGLGGYTF
>TRBJ1-6|many|TRBV7-6|TRBD1
TGTGCCAGCAGCTTAGGACAGGGATCCTATAATTCACCCCTCCACTTT
CASSLGQGSYNSPLHF
>TRBJ1-5|-|TRBV12-3/TRBV12-4|TRBD1
TGTGCCAGCAGTGCGGACAGGGGAATATCCCAGCATTTT
CASSADRGISQHF
>TRBJ1-3|-|TRBV6-1|-
TGTGCCAGCAGCGCGCTCTCAGTCTCTGGAAACACCATATATTTT
CASSALSVSGNTIYF
>TRBJ2-7|-|TRBV7-9|-
TGTGCCAGCAGCTTAGCCGCACAGGGTTACGAGCAGTACTTC
CASSLAAQGYEQYF
>TRBJ1-1|many|TRBV28|-
TGTGCCAGCAGTTTCTACAGGGAGGGCCCTGAAGCTTTCTTT
CASSFYREGPEAFF
>TRBJ2-7|many|TRBV11-2|-
TGTGCCAGCAGCTTCGACACTAGGGTCTATGAGCAGTACTTC
CASSFDTRVYEQYF
>TRBJ2-7|many|TRBV28|-
TGTGCCAGCAGTTTAAACGCCCCAACCCTCCGCGAGCAGTACTTC
CASSLNAPTLREQYF
>TRBJ1-2|many|TRBV27|TRBD1
TGTGCCAGCAGTTTCCACCGGGACAGGGAGGCTGGCTACACCTTC
CASSFHRDREAGYTF
>TRBJ2-2|many|TRBV29-1|-
TGCAGCGTTGTTCAGGCACACCAAACCGGGGAGCTGTTTTTT
CSVVQAHQTGELFF
>TRBJ2-5|-|TRBV6-1|TRBD2
TGTGCCAGCAGTGTGACTAGCGGGAGTGAGACCCAGTACTTC
CASSVTSGSETQYF
>TRBJ1-2|-|TRBV5-1|TRBD1
TGCGCCAGCAGCACAACTTCCGGGACAGGGCTTGGCTACACCTTC
CASSTTSGTGLGYTF
>TRBJ1-1|-|TRBV15|-
TGTGCCACCAGCAGAGACAGGAGGGGGAACACTGAAGCTTTCTTT
CATSRDRRGNTEAFF
>TRBJ2-7|many|TRBV20-1|TRBD2
TGCAGTGCTCGTAAACTAGCGGGGGTCTACGAGCAGTACTTC
CSARKLAGVYEQYF
>TRBJ2-5|many|TRBV20-1|-
TGCAGTGCTACGCCGCCCAACGGCGAGATCACCCAGTACTTC
CSATPPNGEITQYF
>TRBJ1-3|many|TRBV12-3/TRBV12-4|-
TGTGCCAGCGAGAGCTCTGGAAACACCATATATTTT
CASESSGNTIYF
>TRBJ2-7|many|TRBV28|-
TGTGCCAGCAGTTTATCGGTCCAGGCCTACGAGCAGTACTTC
CASSLSVQAYEQYF
>TRBJ1-2|many|TRBV4-1|TRBD1
TGCGCCAGCAGCGCACGGGACAGGGGGAACTATGGCTACACCTTC
CASSARDRGNYGYTF
>TRBJ2-7|many|TRBV12-5|TRBD1
TGTGCTAGTGGTTTGGTACAGGGACAGAGAACCTCCTACGAGCAGTACTTC
CASGLVQGQRTSYEQYF
>TRBJ2-7|many|TRBV9|TRBD1
TGTGCCAGCAGCGGGACAGGGGCCCACGAGCAGTACTTC
CASSGTGAHEQYF
>TRBJ1-5|-|TRBV19|-
TGTGCCAGTAGTGTGAAGTTCAATCAGCCCCAGCATTTT
CASSVKFNQPQHF
>TRBJ2-5|-|TRBV20-1|-
TGCAGTGCTAGGGTCTTGGACAAAGAGACCCAGTACTTC
CSARVLDKETQYF
>TRBJ2-7|few|TRBV20-1|TRBD1
TGCAGTGTACAGGGGATTGTGGAAGAGTACTTC
CSVQGIVEEYF
>TRBJ2-7|many|TRBV20-1|-
TGCAGTGCCGAGGCTGGGTTAGCCCACTCCTACGAGCAGTACTTC
CSAEAGLAHSYEQYF
>TRBJ1-2|many|TRBV6-1|-
TGTGCCAGCAGTGAAGAGTATGGGGTCTGGGGAGGCTACACCTTC
CASSEEYGVWGGYTF
>TRBJ1-6|many|TRBV20-1|-
TGCAGTGTTTCGGGGTTTCGATCACCCCTCCACTTT
CSVSGFRSPLHF
>TRBJ2-4|-|TRBV6-2/TRBV6-3|-
TGTGCCAGCACCCCGGGGAAGCAGAACTACAAAAACATTCAGTACTTC
CASTPGKQNYKNIQYF
>TRBJ1-3|-|TRBV18|-
TGTGCCAGCTCACCCCTGGACGTCTCTGGAAACACCATATATTTT
CASSPLDVSGNTIYF
>TRBJ1-2|many|TRBV24-1|TRBD1
TGTGCCACCAGTGATAGGACAGGGGTAGATGGCTACACCTTC
CATSDRTGVDGYTF
>TRBJ2-7|-|TRBV10-3|-
TGTGCCATCAGTGAAAGGACTATCGGAGGGTACGAGCAGTACTTC
CAISERTIGGYEQYF
>TRBJ2-5|many|TRBV29-1|TRBD2
TGCAGCGTTGAATCACTAGCGGGGCTGGAGACCCAGTACTTC
CSVESLAGLETQYF
>TRBJ2-2|many|TRBV6-2/TRBV6-3|-
TGTGCCAGCAGATCATTACCCGGACAGTACACCGGGGAGCTGTTTTTT
CASRSLPGQYTGELFF
>TRBJ1-2|-|TRBV12-3/TRBV12-4|-
TGTGCCAGCAGTTCTCGGGCCACGGGGGTCTACACCTTC
CASSSRATGVYTF
>TRBJ2-5|many|TRBV29-1|-
TGCAGCGGAGGGGGGACACAAGAGACCCAGTACTTC
CSGGGTQETQYF
>TRBJ1-2|many|TRBV11-1|TRBD1
TGTGCCAGCAGCTTAGCGCGTTCAGAGGGGGCGGCTAACTATGGCTACACCTTC
CASSLARSEGAANYGYTF
>TRBJ1-1|many|TRBV28|TRBD1
TGTGCCATCCGGGACAGGGTAATGAACACTGAAGCTTTCTTT
CAIRDRVMNTEAFF
>TRBJ1-6|-|TRBV24-1|TRBD1
TGTGCCATCTACAGGGGAAATGATCATGAACACCTCCACTTT
CAIYRGNDHEHLHF
>TRBJ2-5|-|TRBV6-2/TRBV6-3|TRBD2
TGTGCCAGCAGCGGGACTAGCGAGCCTCAAGAGACCCAGTACTTC
CASSGTSEPQETQYF
>TRBJ1-5|many|TRBV12-3/TRBV12-4|-
TGTGCCAGCAGCCCAAGACAGGCGAAGAATCAGCCCCAGCATTTT
CASSPRQAKNQPQHF
>TRBJ1-3|many|TRBV5-5|-
TGTGCCAGCAGCTTGGCCGGGACCGCTGGAAACACCATATATTTT
CASSLAGTAGNTIYF
>TRBJ2-2|-|TRBV6-1|-
TGTGCCTGCAGCCCTTACACCGGGGAGCTGTTGTTT
CACSPYTGELLF
>TRBJ1-3|few|TRBV6-1|-
TGTGCCAGCAGTGGGTTTGCCTCTGGAAACACCATATATTTT
CASSGFASGNTIYF
>TRBJ2-7|-|TRBV5-1|TRBD2
TGCGCCAGCAAGGTAGCGGGGGGATCCGAGCAGTACTTC
CASKVAGGSEQYF
>TRBJ1-2|-|TRBV29-1|-
TGCAGCGTTGACGGGGGGAGGTATGGCTACACCTTC
CSVDGGRYGYTF
>TRBJ1-6|once|TRBV6-1|-
TGTGCCAGCAGTGAATGGGGGGAGGCCTATAATTCACCCCTCCACTTT
CASSEWGEAYNSPLHF
>TRBJ2-5|many|TRBV11-3|-
TGTGCCAGCAGCTTGAGAGGGGAGGAAGGAGAGACCCAGTACTTC
CASSLRGEEGETQYF
>TRBJ2-7|many|TRBV20-1|-
TGCAGTGCTAGAGACTCTCGGACAGTCTACTCCTACGAGCAGTACTTC
CSARDSRTVYSYEQYF
>TRBJ1-1|-|TRBV19|TRBD1
TGTGCCAGTAGTAACGTCCCAGGGGGCGCGAGGACTGAAGCTTTCTTT
CASSNVPGGARTEAFF
>TRBJ1-2|few|TRBV5-5|TRBD1
TGTGCCAGCAGCTGGGACAGGGCCAGCTATGGCTACACCTTC
CASSWDRASYGYTF
>TRBJ2-7|-|TRBV6-1|TRBD2
TGTGCCAGCCGAGGCTCCGGCGGGAGGGGCTACGAGCAGTACTTC
CASRGSGGRGYEQYF
>TRBJ2-7|many|TRBV18|TRBD1
TGTGCCAGCTCACTAACCGGGACAGGTACCTACGAGCAGTACTTC
CASSLTGTGTYEQYF
>TRBJ1-1|many|TRBV27|-
TGTGCCAGCAGTTCAGGGGAGGGCACTGAAGCTTTCTTT
CASSSGEGTEAFF
>TRBJ2-5|many|TRBV20-1|-
TGCAGTGCTCCGAGACGCGGAAGCCCAGAGACCCAGTACTTC
CSAPRRGSPETQYF
>TRBJ2-2|-|TRBV20-1|TRBD2
TGCAGTGCTCTGGGACTAGCGGGATTTGGCACCGGGGAGCTGTTTTTT
CSALGLAGFGTGELFF